This T cell receptor beta chain is drawn from a study of blood T cell repertoires in COVID-19. Turning to the study itself: Samples representing acute and convalescent COVID-19 were sourced from the United States, Italy and Spain. T cells, B-cell-depleted T cells, or PBMCs supplied cDNA or gDNA.

This CDR3 is built from 14 residues. Trimming removed 4 bases from V and 2 bases from J; junction bases left unmatched: 5. Germline-derived CDR1 and CDR2 are SGHNT and YYREEE (reference sequence). This clone was detected a few times. Per the original methods: Amplification from reference gene primers served as the basis for estimated nucleated cell counts. The assay was immunoSEQ multiplex PCR, and TCRdb's table has in-frame clones only and misses some. V, J and clone size derive from that table, while D and trimming were established from the DNA sequence. This repertoire shows approximately 170,000 clones, about 87% found once; its top ten account for more than 25%.

The chain recombines TRBV5-4 with TRBJ1-2; 7 nucleotides align to TRBD1. The sample was peripheral blood. This TCR derives from a man between 60 and 75 years old with acute or convalescent COVID-19. The CDR3 region has the DNA TGTGCCAGCAGCAACTTCAGGGGGAACTATGGCTACACCTTC. As protein: CASSNFRGNYGYTF.